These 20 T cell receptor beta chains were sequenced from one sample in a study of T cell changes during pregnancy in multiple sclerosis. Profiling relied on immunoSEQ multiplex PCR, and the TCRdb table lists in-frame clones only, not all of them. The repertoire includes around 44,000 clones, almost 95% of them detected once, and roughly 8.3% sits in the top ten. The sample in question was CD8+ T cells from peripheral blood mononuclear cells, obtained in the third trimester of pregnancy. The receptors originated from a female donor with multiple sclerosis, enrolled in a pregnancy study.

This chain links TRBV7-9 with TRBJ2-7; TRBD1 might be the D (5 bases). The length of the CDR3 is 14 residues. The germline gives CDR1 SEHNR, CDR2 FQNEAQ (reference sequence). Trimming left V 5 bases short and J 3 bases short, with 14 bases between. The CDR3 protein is CASSADGAYYEQYF. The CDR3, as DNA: TGTGCCAGCAGCGCCGATGGGGCCTACTACGAGCAGTACTTC.

In nucleotides, the CDR3 is TGTGCCAGCAGTTACCCAAATAGCGGGAGGGCCCTAAATGAGCAGTTCTTC. The encoded protein is CASSYPNSGRALNEQFF. This chain links TRBV27 with TRBJ2-1, with 11 positions matching TRBD2. From germline, CDR1 is MNHEY and CDR2 SMNVEV (reference sequence). This CDR3 comprises 17 residues. With 4 bases clipped from V and 7 bases from J, the junction kept 12 bases outside the gene matches.

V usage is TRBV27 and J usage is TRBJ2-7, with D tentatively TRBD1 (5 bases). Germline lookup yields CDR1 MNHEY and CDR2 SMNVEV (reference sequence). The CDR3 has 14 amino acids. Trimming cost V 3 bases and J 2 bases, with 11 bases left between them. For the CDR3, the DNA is TGTGCCAGCAGTTTGGTAGGGGCTGCCTACGAGCAGTACTTC. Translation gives CASSLVGAAYEQYF.

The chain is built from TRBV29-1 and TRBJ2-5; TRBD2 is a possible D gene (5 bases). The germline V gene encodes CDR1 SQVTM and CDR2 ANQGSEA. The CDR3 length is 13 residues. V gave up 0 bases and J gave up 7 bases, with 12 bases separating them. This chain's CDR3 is CSVEEGVRGTQYF. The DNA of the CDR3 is TGCAGCGTTGAAGAGGGCGTTCGGGGGACCCAGTACTTC.

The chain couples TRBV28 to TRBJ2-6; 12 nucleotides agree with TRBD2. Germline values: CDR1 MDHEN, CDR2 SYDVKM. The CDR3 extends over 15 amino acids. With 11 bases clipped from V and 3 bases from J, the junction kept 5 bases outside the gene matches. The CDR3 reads CAVRLAGDGANVLTF. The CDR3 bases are TGTGCCGTCCGACTAGCGGGAGATGGGGCCAACGTCCTGACTTTC.

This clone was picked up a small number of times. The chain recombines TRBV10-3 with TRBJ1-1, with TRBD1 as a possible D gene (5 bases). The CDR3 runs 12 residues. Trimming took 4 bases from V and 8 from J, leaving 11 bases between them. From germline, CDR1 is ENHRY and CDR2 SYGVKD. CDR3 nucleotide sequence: TGTGCCATCAGTGTGGCGCCAGGGGAAGCTTTCTTT. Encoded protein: CAISVAPGEAFF.

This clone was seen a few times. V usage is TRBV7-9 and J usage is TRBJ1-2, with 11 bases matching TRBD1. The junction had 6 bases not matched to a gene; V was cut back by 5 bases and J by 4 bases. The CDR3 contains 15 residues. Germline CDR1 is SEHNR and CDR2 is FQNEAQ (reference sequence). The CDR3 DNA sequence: TGTGCCAGCAGCCCGGGACAGGGGGACGGCTATGGCTACACCTTC. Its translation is CASSPGQGDGYGYTF.

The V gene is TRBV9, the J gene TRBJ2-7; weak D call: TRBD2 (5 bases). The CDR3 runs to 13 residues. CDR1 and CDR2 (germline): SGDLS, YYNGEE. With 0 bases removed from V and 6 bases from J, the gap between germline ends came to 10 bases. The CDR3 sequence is CASSVGLGSEQYF. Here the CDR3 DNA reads TGTGCCAGCAGCGTAGGATTAGGGAGCGAGCAGTACTTC.

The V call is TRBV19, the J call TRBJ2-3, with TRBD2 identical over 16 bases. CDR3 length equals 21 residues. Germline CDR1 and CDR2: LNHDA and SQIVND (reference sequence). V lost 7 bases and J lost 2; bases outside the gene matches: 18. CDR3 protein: CASIGSGPGLAGGPDTDTQYF. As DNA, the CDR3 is TGTGCCAGTATAGGTTCAGGCCCGGGACTAGCGGGAGGGCCGGACACAGATACGCAGTATTTT. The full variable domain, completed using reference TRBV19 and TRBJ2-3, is DGGITQSPKYLFRKEGQNVTLSCEQNLNHDAMYWYRQDPGQGLRLIYYSQIVNDFQKGDIAEGYSVSREKKESFPLTVTSAQKNPTAFYLCASIGSGPGLAGGPDTDTQYFGPGTRLTVL.

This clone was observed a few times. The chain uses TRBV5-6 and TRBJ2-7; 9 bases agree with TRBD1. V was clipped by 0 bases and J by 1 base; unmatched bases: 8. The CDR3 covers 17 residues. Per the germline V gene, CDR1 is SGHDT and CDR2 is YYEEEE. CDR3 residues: CASSLEEPGQGSYEQYF. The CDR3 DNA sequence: TGTGCCAGCAGCTTGGAAGAACCGGGACAGGGTTCCTACGAGCAGTACTTC.

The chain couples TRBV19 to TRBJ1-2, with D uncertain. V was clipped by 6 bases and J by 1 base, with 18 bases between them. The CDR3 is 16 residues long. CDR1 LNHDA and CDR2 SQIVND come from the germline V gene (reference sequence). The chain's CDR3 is CASSHTRAPNNYGYTF. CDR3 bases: TGTGCCAGTAGCCACACTAGGGCTCCGAATAACTATGGCTACACCTTC.

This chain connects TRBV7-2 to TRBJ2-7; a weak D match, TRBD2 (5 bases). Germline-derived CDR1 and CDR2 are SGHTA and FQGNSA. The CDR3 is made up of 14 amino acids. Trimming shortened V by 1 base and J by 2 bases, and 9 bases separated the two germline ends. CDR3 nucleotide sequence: TGTGCCAGCAGCTTAGGGTCGGGGACCTACGAGCAGTACTTC. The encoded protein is CASSLGSGTYEQYF.

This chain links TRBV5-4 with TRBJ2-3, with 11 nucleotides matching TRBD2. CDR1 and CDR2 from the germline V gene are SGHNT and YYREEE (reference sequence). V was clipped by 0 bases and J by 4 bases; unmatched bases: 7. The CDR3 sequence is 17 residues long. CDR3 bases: TGTGCCAGCAGCTTGGCCAGACTAGCGGGACGGGCAGATACGCAGTATTTT. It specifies CASSLARLAGRADTQYF.

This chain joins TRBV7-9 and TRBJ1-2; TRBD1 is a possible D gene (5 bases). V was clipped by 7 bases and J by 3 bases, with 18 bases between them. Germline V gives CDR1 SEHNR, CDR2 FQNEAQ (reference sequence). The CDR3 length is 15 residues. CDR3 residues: CASTGAGGKDYGYTF. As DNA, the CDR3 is TGTGCCAGCACCGGGGCGGGAGGGAAGGACTATGGCTACACCTTC. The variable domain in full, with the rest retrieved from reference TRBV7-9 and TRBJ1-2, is DTGVSQNPRHKITKRGQNVTFRCDPISEHNRLYWYRQTLGQGPEFLTYFQNEAQLEKSRLLSDRFSAERPKGSFSTLEIQRTEQGDSAMYLCASTGAGGKDYGYTFGSGTRLTVV.

The CDR3 here is CASTPWGGRSGEQYF. CDR3 DNA: TGTGCCAGCACCCCTTGGGGCGGGAGAAGCGGCGAGCAGTACTTC. This chain uses TRBV27 with TRBJ2-7; 7 nucleotides agree with TRBD2. V lost 7 bases and J lost 6; bases outside the gene matches: 15. The CDR3 covers 15 residues. Germline V gene data show CDR1 as MNHEY and CDR2 as SMNVEV (reference sequence).

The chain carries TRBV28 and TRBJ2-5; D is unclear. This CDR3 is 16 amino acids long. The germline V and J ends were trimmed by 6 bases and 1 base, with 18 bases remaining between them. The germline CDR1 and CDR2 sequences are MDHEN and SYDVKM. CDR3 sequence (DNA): TGTGCCAGCAGCCTCTACCAGGCCGCCACCCAAGAGACCCAGTACTTC. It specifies CASSLYQAATQETQYF.

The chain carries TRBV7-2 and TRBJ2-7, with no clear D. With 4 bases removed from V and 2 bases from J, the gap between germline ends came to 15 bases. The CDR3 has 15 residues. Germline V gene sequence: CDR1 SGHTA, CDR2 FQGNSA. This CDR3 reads CASSSSPTVPYEQYF. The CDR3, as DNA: TGTGCCAGCAGCTCTTCTCCTACAGTTCCCTACGAGCAGTACTTC.

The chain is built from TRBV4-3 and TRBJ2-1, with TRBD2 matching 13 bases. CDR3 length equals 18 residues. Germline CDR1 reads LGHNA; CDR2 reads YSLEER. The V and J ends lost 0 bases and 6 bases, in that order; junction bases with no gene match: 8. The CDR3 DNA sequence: TGCGCCAGCAGCCAAGAACTACTAGCGGGAGGGCCAGGCAATGAGCAGTTCTTC. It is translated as CASSQELLAGGPGNEQFF.

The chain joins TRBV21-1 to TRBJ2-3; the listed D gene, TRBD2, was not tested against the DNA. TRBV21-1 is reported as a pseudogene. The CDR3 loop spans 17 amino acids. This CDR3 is CASITFPSGRAPDTQYF. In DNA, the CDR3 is TGTGCCAGCATCACATTTCCTAGCGGGAGGGCCCCAGATACGCAGTATTTT.

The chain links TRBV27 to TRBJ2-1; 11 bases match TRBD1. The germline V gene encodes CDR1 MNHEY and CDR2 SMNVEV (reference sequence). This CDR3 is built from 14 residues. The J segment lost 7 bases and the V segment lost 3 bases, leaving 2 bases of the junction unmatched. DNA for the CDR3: TGTGCCAGCAGTTTGGGACAGGGGGTTAATGAGCAGTTCTTC. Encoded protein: CASSLGQGVNEQFF.